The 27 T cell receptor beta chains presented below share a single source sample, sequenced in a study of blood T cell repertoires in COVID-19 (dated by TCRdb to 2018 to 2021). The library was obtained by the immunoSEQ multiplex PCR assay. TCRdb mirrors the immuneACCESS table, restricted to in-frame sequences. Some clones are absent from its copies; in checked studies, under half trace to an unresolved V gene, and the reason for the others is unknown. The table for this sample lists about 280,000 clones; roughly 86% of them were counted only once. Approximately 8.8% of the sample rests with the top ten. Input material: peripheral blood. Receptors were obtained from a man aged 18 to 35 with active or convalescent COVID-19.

CDR3 in amino acids: CASSFSGGSTDTQYF. The CDR3 coding sequence is TGTGCCAGCAGCTTTAGCGGGGGGAGCACAGATACGCAGTATTTT. The chain joins TRBV5-4 to TRBJ2-3; 10 bases line up with TRBD2. The trim removed 2 bases at V and 0 bases at J, leaving 0 bases unmatched. From germline, CDR1 is SGHNT and CDR2 YYREEE (reference sequence). The CDR3 covers 15 residues.

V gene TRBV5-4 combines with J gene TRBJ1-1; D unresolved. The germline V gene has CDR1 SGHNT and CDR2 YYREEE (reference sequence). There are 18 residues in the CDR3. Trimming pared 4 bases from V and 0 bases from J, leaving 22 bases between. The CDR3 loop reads CASSQATKVQRLNTEAFF. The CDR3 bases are TGTGCCAGCAGCCAAGCAACAAAAGTACAGAGACTGAACACTGAAGCTTTCTTT.

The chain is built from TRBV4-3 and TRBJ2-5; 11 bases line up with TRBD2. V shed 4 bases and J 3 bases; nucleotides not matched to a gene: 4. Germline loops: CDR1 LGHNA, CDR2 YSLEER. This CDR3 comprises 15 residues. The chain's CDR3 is CASSRILAGEETQYF. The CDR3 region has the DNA TGCGCCAGCAGCCGCATACTAGCGGGGGAAGAGACCCAGTACTTC.

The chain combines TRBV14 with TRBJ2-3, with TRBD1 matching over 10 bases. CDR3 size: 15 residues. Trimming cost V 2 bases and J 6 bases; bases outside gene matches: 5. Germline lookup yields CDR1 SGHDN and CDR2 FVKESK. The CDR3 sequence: CASSQSGQGTDTQYF. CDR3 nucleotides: TGTGCCAGCAGCCAATCGGGACAGGGGACGGATACGCAGTATTTT.

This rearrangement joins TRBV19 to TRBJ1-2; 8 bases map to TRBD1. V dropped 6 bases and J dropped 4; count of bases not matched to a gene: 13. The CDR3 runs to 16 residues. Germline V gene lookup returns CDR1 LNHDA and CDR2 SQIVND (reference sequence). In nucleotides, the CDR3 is TGTGCCAGTAGCCAATGGGATGGACAGGGAACCTATGGCTACACCTTC. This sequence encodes CASSQWDGQGTYGYTF. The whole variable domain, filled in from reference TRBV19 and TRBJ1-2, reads DGGITQSPKYLFRKEGQNVTLSCEQNLNHDAMYWYRQDPGQGLRLIYYSQIVNDFQKGDIAEGYSVSREKKESFPLTVTSAQKNPTAFYLCASSQWDGQGTYGYTFGSGTRLTVV.

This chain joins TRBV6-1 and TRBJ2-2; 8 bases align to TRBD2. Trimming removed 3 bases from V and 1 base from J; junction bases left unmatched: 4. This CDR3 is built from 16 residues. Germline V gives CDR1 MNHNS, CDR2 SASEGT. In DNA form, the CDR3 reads TGTGCCAGCAGTGACCTCGGGGGGGTGAACACCGGGGAGCTGTTTTTT. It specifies CASSDLGGVNTGELFF.

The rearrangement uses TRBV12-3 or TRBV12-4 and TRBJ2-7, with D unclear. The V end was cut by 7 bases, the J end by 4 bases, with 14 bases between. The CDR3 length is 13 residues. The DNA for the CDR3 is TGTGCCAGCACTACACCCTTGGAGTACGAGCAGTACTTC. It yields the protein CASTTPLEYEQYF.

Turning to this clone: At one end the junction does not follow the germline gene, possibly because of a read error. CDR3 coding DNA: TGTGCCAGCAGCCAAGATCTTTCAGGGAACTCTGAAGCTTTCTTT. Translation: CASSQDLSGNSEAFF. This chain uses TRBV3-1 (or the pseudogene TRBV3-2) with TRBJ1-1; maybe TRBD1 (5 bases). The CDR3 is 15 residues long. The germline gives CDR1 LGHDT, CDR2 YNNKEL (reference sequence).

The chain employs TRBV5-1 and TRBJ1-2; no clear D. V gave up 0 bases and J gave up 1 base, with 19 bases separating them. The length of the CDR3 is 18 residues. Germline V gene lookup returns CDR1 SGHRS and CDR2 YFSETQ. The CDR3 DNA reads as TGCGCCAGCAGCTTGGCCAATTCTGCAGGAAACTTTAACTATGGCTACACCTTC. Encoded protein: CASSLANSAGNFNYGYTF.

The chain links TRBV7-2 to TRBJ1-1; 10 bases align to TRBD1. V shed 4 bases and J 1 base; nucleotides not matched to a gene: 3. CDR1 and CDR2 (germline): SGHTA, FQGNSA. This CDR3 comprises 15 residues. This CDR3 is CASSWDRGQNTEAFF. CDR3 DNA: TGTGCCAGCAGCTGGGACAGGGGCCAGAACACTGAAGCTTTCTTT.

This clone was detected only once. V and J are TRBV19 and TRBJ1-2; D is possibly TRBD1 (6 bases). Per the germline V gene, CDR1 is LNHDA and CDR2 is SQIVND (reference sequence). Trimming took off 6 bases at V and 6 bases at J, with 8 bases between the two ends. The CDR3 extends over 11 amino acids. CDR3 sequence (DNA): TGTGCCAGTAGACACAGGGATGGCTACACCTTC. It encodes CASRHRDGYTF.

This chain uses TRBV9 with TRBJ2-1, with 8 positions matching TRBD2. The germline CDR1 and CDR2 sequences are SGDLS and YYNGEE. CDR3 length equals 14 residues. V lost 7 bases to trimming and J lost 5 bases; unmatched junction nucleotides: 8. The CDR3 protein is CASALRGEDNEQFF. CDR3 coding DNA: TGTGCCAGCGCGTTGCGGGGGGAGGACAATGAGCAGTTCTTC.

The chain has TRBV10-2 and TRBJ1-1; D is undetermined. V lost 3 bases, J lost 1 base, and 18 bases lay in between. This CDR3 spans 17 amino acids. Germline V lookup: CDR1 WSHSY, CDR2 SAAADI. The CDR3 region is CASSDGVVWQENTEAFF. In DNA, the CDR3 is TGCGCCAGCAGTGATGGTGTAGTGTGGCAGGAGAACACTGAAGCTTTCTTT.

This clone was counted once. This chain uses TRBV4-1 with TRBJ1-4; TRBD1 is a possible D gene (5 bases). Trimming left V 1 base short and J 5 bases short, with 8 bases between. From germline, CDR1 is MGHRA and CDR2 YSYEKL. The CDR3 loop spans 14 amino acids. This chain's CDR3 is CASSQVTANEKLFF. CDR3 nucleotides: TGCGCCAGCAGCCAAGTGACAGCGAATGAAAAACTGTTTTTT.

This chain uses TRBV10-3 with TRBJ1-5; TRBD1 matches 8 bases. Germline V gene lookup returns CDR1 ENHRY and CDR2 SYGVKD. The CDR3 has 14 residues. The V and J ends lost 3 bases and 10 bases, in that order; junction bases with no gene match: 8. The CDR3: CAISESDREKPQHF. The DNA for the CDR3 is TGTGCCATCAGTGAATCGGACAGGGAGAAACCCCAGCATTTT.

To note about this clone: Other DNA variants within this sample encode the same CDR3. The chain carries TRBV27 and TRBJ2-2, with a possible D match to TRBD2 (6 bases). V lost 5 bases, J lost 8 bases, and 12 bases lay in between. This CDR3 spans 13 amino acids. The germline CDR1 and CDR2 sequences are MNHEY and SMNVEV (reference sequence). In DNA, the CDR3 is TGTGCCAGCAGTCTACGACGGGGGGGGGAGCTGTTTTTT. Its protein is CASSLRRGGELFF.

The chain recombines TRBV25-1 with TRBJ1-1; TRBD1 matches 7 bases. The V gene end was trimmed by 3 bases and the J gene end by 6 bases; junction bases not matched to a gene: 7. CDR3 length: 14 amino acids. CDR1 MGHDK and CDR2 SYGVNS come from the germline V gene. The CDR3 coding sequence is TGTGCCAGCAGTGAGCCAGGGGGAGCGGCTGAAGCTTTCTTT. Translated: CASSEPGGAAEAFF.

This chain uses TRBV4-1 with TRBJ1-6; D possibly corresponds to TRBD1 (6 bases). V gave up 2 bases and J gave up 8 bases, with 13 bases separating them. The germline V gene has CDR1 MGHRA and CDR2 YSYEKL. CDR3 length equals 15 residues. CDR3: CASSQSEGGYSPLHF. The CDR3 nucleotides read TGCGCCAGCAGCCAATCGGAAGGGGGTTATTCACCCCTCCACTTT.

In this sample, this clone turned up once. CDR3 in amino acids: CASSSARTGYYEQYF. The CDR3, as DNA: TGTGCCAGCAGCTCCGCCCGGACAGGGTACTACGAGCAGTACTTC. The rearrangement joins TRBV7-9 to TRBJ2-7; 8 bases map to TRBD1. The V gene end was trimmed by 4 bases and the J gene end by 3 bases; junction bases not matched to a gene: 8. In germline, CDR1 is SEHNR, CDR2 FQNEAQ (reference sequence). This CDR3 has 15 amino acids.

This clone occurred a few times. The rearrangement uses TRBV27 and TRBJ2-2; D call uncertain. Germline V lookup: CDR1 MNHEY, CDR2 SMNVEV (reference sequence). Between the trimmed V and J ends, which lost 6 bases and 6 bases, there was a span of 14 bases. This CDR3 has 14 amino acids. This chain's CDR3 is CASSPSIPAGELFF. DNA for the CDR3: TGTGCCAGCAGCCCTTCCATACCAGCCGGGGAGCTGTTTTTT.

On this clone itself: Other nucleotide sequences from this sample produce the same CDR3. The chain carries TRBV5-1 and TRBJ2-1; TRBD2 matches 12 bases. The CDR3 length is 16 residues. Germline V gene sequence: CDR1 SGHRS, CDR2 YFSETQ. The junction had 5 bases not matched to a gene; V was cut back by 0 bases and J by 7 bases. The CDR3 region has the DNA TGCGCCAGCAGCTTGGAACTAGCGGGGGGAACAAATGAGCAGTTCTTC. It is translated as CASSLELAGGTNEQFF.

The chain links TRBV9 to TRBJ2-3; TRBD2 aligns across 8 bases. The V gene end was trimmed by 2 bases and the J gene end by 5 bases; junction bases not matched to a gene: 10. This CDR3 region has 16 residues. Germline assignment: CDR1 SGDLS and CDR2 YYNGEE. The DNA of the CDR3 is TGTGCCAGCAGCGTTGCTTACGGGGGGGAGATAGATACGCAGTATTTT. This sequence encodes CASSVAYGGEIDTQYF.

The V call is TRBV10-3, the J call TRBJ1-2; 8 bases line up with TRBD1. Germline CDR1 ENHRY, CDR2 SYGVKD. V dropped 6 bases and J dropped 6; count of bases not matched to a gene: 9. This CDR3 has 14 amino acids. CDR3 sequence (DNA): TGTGCCATCAGGACGGACAGGGTGTTTGATGGCTACACCTTC. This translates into CAIRTDRVFDGYTF.

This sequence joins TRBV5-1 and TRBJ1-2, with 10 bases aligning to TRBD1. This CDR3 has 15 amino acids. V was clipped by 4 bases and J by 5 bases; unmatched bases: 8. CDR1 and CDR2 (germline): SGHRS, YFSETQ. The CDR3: CASSTRTGGLYGYTF. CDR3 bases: TGCGCCAGCAGCACAAGGACAGGGGGGCTATATGGCTACACCTTC. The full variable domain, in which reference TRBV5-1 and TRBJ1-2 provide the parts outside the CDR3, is KAGVTQTPRYLIKTRGQQVTLSCSPISGHRSVSWYQQTPGQGLQFLFEYFSETQRNKGNFPGRFSGRQFSNSRSEMNVSTLELGDSALYLCASSTRTGGLYGYTFGSGTRLTVV.

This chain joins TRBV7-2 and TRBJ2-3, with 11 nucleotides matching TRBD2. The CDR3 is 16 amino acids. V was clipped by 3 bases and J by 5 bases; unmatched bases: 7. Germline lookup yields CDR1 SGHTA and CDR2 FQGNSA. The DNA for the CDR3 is TGTGCCAGCAGCTTGGCCCTCGGACTAGCGGGAGATACGCAGTATTTT. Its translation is CASSLALGLAGDTQYF.

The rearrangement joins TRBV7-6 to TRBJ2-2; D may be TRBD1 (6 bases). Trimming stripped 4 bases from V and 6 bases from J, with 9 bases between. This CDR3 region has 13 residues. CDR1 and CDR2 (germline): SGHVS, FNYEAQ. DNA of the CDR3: TGTGCCAGCAGCTACAGGGTCCCCGGGGAGCTGTTTTTT. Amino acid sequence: CASSYRVPGELFF.

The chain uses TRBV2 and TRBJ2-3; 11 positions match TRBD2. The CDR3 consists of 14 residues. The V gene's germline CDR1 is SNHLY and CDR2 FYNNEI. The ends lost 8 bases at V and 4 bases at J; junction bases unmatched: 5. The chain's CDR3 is CASGLAGGADTQYF. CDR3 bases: TGTGCCAGCGGTTTAGCGGGGGGGGCAGATACGCAGTATTTT.